This T cell receptor (beta chain) stems from a study of cytomegalovirus exposure and HLA in healthy donors (dated by TCRdb to the late 2010s). About the investigation overall: In an earlier analysis of under 600 of the donors, 276 Gb of sequence data and 95 million to 130 million unique TCR beta sequences from about 180 million T cells were reported. Approximately 310 gigabases of sequencing data and about 92 million unique TCR sequences made up an early release that covered 500 to 650 HLA-typed donors. Of the 300 to 400 genotyped donors, about 80% fell in the genetic ancestry cluster associated with self-reported Caucasian donors. The study aimed to test whether cataloging public T cell receptors could reveal signatures of past pathogen exposure. Using immunosequencing, the study profiled T cell repertoires from 666 subjects and related those repertoires to cytomegalovirus serostatus. Besides the first cohort of approximately 710 subjects, a separate validation cohort made up of roughly 120 different subjects was used. To predict cytomegalovirus infection status, the study combined high-throughput TCR immunosequencing, statistical association of individual TCRs with disease status, and machine learning. A later analysis re-examined previously published TCR beta repertoires from more than 600 donors and added high-resolution HLA genotyping to investigate patterns of TCR occurrence. The later analysis used no new phenotypic data to find candidate immune exposures, relying instead on TCR beta sequences and their occurrence across donors. In an earlier analysis of 587 of the donors, high-throughput TCR beta sequencing was used to judge whether each TCR beta V gene segment behaved as functional or pseudogenic. Donor age, sex, ethnicity and CMV serostatus were compiled alongside the repertoire data. Genome-wide SNP genotypes for about 65% of the 666 donors were used in a later genetic analysis, which treated that subset as a discovery cohort. Every repertoire in the discovery cohort had been generated on one and the same sequencing platform. HLA typing covered class I and class II loci at four-digit resolution. Typing coverage varied by locus: 629-630 donors for A, B, C, DRB1 and DQB1; about 520 for DQA1; approximately 570 for DPA1; under 490 for DPB1. Because of strong linkage in the cohort, 4 to 6 DR-DQ haplotypes were treated as single units for association and clustering. Across around 400 genotyped donors of the cohort, an average of about 220,000 unique TCR beta nucleotide sequences per donor were sequenced, and approximately 17% of those sequences were non-productive.

Findings and caveats that apply to the study as a whole: The sequencing pipeline was judged likely to have produced a cluster of highly shared sequence variants as a technical artifact. Three of the identified cytomegalovirus-associated TCR beta chains were confirmed in vitro to be specific for cytomegalovirus antigens. HLA typing was unavailable for some donors at each locus, so association tests used only the typed subset. According to a later analysis, TCR association rates differed among HLA loci, with DRB1 alleles showing the most associated TCRs and HLA-C alleles showing the fewest. In the study, 150 to 200 TCR beta chains were listed as associated with cytomegalovirus. In this cohort, only TCR beta chains were sequenced, and detectable features were limited by the absence of alpha or paired-chain data. When HLA alleles, especially DR and DQ, strongly co-occurred, TCR associations were difficult to assign to individual alleles. The earlier analysis of approximately 540 of the donors excluded some 15 rarely observed V segments, including chromosome 9 orphons, because counts were too low. Presence/absence analyses assumed roughly uniform sequencing depth across donors, an assumption that may not hold. In an earlier analysis of about 600 of the donors, most TCR beta V segments appeared in productive rearrangements about 87% or about 30% of the time, broadly matching IMGT annotations. CMV serostatus was the only immune exposure information available for the cohort. A later analysis reported that several top co-occurrence clusters appeared linked to parvovirus B19, influenza, CMV and Epstein-Barr virus. Most TCR sequences were seen in very few donors, while some public TCRs were found in many individuals. At a false discovery rate of 0.05, a later analysis linked 16,951 TCR beta sequences to specific HLA alleles. In a later analysis, HLA-associated TCR beta chains were found to be more clonally expanded and to have lower generation probabilities than equally common non-associated chains. Correlated functional status among segregating V segments might be attributable to linkage disequilibrium, but an unknown experimental factor could not be ruled out. In a later genetic analysis, a missense DCLRE1C variant was associated with V-gene and J-gene trimming of TCR beta chains, and the association was replicated in an independent cohort. A later genetic analysis reported fewer N-insertions in productive TCRs among donors in an Asian-associated ancestry cluster than the roughly 700-donor mean. A later analysis found that most CMV-associated TCR beta chains appeared HLA-restricted, with HLA associations seemingly driven largely by CMV exposure. Some IMGT-functional V segments, including TRBV6-2 and TRBV6-3, could not be distinguished by the 87-base-pair reads and were therefore excluded. A further reported finding was that TCR beta sequences accurately predicted the HLA-A and HLA-B alleles for most subjects in the first cohort. According to the authors, the approach could potentially be generalized to other disease states and immunological phenotypes. Cytomegalovirus status was reported to be diagnosed by the classifier with high specificity and sensitivity in both the original and validation cohorts.

To note about this clone: Its antigen is still unknown.

The library was made by the immunoSEQ multiplex PCR assay. The multiplex PCR relied on a mix of 60 forward primers for TCR Vbeta segments and 13 reverse primers for TCR Jbeta segments. A multiplex PCR assay on genomic DNA amplified the CDR3 region of rearranged TCR beta genes. On the Illumina HiSeq System, the amplified TCR beta libraries were sequenced as 87-base-pair reads. Per the source publication's procedure: Across the 500 to 750 repertoires, a later analysis counted around 80 million unique TCR beta chains, 9.5 million to 13 million of which were shared by at least two donors. To remove PCR and sequencing errors, raw reads were error-corrected and collapsed into unique sequences using a nearest-neighbor algorithm that merged closely related sequences. CDR3 sequences were aligned to IMGT reference sequences to assign V, D and J gene segments. Each retained sequence needed at least a six-nucleotide match to both a V gene segment and a J gene segment. Rearrangements were called productive when the CDR3 lacked stop codons and stayed in frame with V and J; all others were non-productive. Following IMGT convention, CDR3 was defined as the stretch from the second conserved V-encoded cysteine to the conserved J-encoded phenylalanine. In an earlier analysis of roughly 580 of the donors, sequences lacking an unambiguous match to a single V gene segment were excluded. In an earlier analysis of a few hundred of the donors, V segments were called functional above 56.7% productive rearrangements and were called segregating when the between-donor standard deviation exceeded 5%. A statistical classification framework was built to diagnose cytomegalovirus status from the catalog of TCR beta chain sequences. V and J gene assignment, in a later analysis, came from comparing TCR nucleotide sequences with IMGT/GENE-DB human TR gene sequences. A later analysis assigned CDR3 sequences and most-parsimonious VDJ recombination scenarios with the TCRdist pipeline. In a later analysis, each TCR beta chain was defined by its CDR3 amino acid sequence together with its V-gene family, and reads without a unique V-gene family were excluded. In a later analysis, approximately 640 highly shared, low-generation-probability nucleotide sequences were removed to address suspected cross-contamination and a sequencing artifact. In a later analysis, a clonal expansion index for each public chain was calculated from normalized within-repertoire ranks of inferred template counts. A later analysis computed generation probabilities with a VDJ recombination model fitted to out-of-frame rearrangements, and checked the results against IGoR. In a later analysis, TCR-TCR, TCR-HLA and TCR-CMV co-occurrence was scored with hypergeometric tests, and a repertoire-size bias correction was applied to TCR pairs. False discovery rates were estimated in a later analysis by permuting HLA or CMV assignments 20 times. A later analysis grouped co-occurring TCRs with DBSCAN, adding TCRdist sequence similarity when clustering within HLA-allele-positive subsets. Co-occurrence clustering excluded repertoires with fewer than 30,000 or more than 120,000 public chains, plus five with anomalous nucleotide sharing. TCRdb retrieved this table from immuneACCESS and kept in-frame rearrangements only. Not all clones are present; in checked studies, unresolved V genes account for under half, and no reason is known for the remainder. Clone size and the V and J calls come from that table; the DNA yielded D and trimming. The sample table holds approximately 110,000 clones. About 0.93% of the sample goes to the ten largest clones.

The cohort was made up of about 670 healthy bone marrow donors. At the time of sampling, all cohort members were nominally healthy, though unrecorded immune exposures were likely present. The donor was CMV seronegative and was included in the group of under 450 seronegative cohort members. Every donor gave a peripheral blood sample, and the peripheral blood mononuclear cells from that sample were used for TCR beta sequencing. The Qiagen DNeasy Blood Extraction Kit was used to extract genomic DNA from the blood cell samples. From V the trimming removes 3 bases and from J it removes 7 bases, while the gene matches leave 9 bases of the junction unaccounted for. The CDR3 starts with the cysteine, ends with the phenylalanine, and has 15 residues. Here the CDR3 DNA is all that survives: 45 bases in frame from base 1. CDR1 LNHDA and CDR2 SQIVND were looked up in the germline V gene (reference sequence).

Material: PBMCs. The receptor's source is a young man in good health and CMV-seronegative. This chain joins TRBV19 to TRBJ2-7; 10 bases in the junction line up with TRBD2. The CDR3 reads CASSIEASGSGEQYF. The nucleotides are TGTGCCAGTAGTATTGAGGCTAGCGGGAGTGGGGAGCAGTACTTC.